A single T cell receptor beta chain is shown here with its context. This clonotype was detected ten times or more. No cognate antigen has been identified for it. There are no base qualities to consult, and no much larger clone falls within one base. Graves' hyperthyroidism was defined as stable when no progression to ophthalmopathy occurred over 18 months of follow-up. Hyperthyroidism patients were newly diagnosed, had a disease duration of under 2 months, and were aged 18 to 65 years. Exclusion was applied to patients with uncontrolled infections, other autoimmune diseases, pregnancy or lactation. Diagnoses relied on clinical symptoms, serum thyroxine and TRAb, thyroid ultrasound and orbital computed tomography. Ficoll-Paque density gradient centrifugation was used to isolate PBMCs from 9.5 to 10 ml of fresh peripheral blood. Total RNA was extracted using Trizol reagent, and RNA quality was assessed on an Agilent 2100 Bioanalyzer.

TCR beta CDR3 regions were amplified from RNA transcripts. The first round of RT-PCR for the TCR CDR3 was performed with the HTBI primer set and the Qiagen OneStep RT-PCR kit. Libraries were constructed in a second round of multiplex PCR, after which size selection and purification were performed. Libraries were sequenced paired-end with 100 bp reads on an Illumina HiSeq2000. Per the authors' processing: SOAPnuke was used to process the raw data, throwing out any read that contained adapters or uncalled bases, had a mean Phred below 15, or lacked an exact constant-primer or identifier match. High-quality paired reads were merged using COPE v1.2.5, and each unique nucleotide sequence was defined as a clonotype. Clonotypes were aligned to IMGT TRBV, TRBD and TRBJ reference segments using MiTCR v1.1. Only V-J combinations with frequency above 0.0001, covering approximately 99% of repertoires, were analysed. The TCS score was defined as the ratio of F50 (clonal expansion) to E x V (chaos), calculated using BLOSUM62-based TCRdist between CDR3 peptides within each V-J. Welch's t-statistics and random forest reduced fewer than 600 V-J features to roughly 13, which were used in a naive Bayes classifier (R e1071). In TCRdb, the public reads were trimmed at Q25 with fastp and aligned with MiXCR, with productive beta chains retained. Every distinct CDR3 protein forms one entry, paired with its most common genes and DNA. Clone size and V and J calls follow TCRdb, not the original study. This sample holds 200,000 to 250,000 distinct CDR3 sequences; about 16% were observed only once. The biggest ten clones account for around 47% of the sample.

This sample is part of a study of T cells in Graves' hyperthyroidism and ophthalmopathy (dated by TCRdb to 2018 to 2020). The study in broad terms: Peripheral blood samples were taken at initial diagnosis, before any treatment was given. To identify TCR V-J signatures that set the groups apart, the researchers used a discovery cohort of about a hundred patients, made up of 40 to 45 with Graves' ophthalmopathy and about 59 with stable Graves' hyperthyroidism. Whether ophthalmopathy could be predicted prospectively was tested in an independent validation cohort made up of approximately 19 hyperthyroidism patients plus 17 patients who later progressed to ophthalmopathy. The approximately 100 discovery patients were randomly divided into training and test sets at a 7:3 ratio. In about 6 Graves' hyperthyroidism patients, the study also compared T-cell repertoires from thyroid tissue with T-cell repertoires from blood. Following sampling, methimazole starting at 30 mg daily was given to hyperthyroidism patients, and high-dose intravenous methylprednisolone was given to ophthalmopathy patients. According to the paper, TCR Vbeta CDR3 sequencing was carried out on some 140 peripheral blood samples, which came from more than 40 ophthalmopathy, 75 or so hyperthyroidism and some 17 progressor patients. General study outcomes and caveats: In cross-validation, a model built on a 13 V-J signature told ophthalmopathy apart from stable hyperthyroidism with just under 90% sensitivity and about 81% specificity, and in testing the same model reached 80%/75%. Most expanded thyroid clonotypes (frequency above 0.001) were also detected in blood, a finding suggesting that blood repertoires may reflect thyroid immune responses. In validation, the model predicted progression to ophthalmopathy a median of 6.5 months before onset, with around 70% sensitivity and roughly 77% specificity. Sample size was not statistically predetermined, and blinding of investigators to group allocation was not performed.

Sample: blood. The TCR was taken from a middle-aged man with Graves' hyperthyroidism.

The CDR3 corresponds to CASSPIAGDAYEQYF. The nucleotide sequence is given as TGTGCCAGCAGTCCTATAGCGGGGGACGCCTACGAGCAGTACTTC. The rearrangement joined TRBV13 to TRBJ2-7; TRBD2 matches 9 bases in the middle. Trimming accounts for 6 bases at V and 2 bases at J, while the number of junction bases matched to no gene is 8. The CDR3 spans 15 residues, from the cysteine through the phenylalanine. The retained sequence is limited to the CDR3, 45 bases, with the frame set at the first base. Reading the germline V gene (reference sequence) gives CDR1 PRHDT and CDR2 FYEKMQ.